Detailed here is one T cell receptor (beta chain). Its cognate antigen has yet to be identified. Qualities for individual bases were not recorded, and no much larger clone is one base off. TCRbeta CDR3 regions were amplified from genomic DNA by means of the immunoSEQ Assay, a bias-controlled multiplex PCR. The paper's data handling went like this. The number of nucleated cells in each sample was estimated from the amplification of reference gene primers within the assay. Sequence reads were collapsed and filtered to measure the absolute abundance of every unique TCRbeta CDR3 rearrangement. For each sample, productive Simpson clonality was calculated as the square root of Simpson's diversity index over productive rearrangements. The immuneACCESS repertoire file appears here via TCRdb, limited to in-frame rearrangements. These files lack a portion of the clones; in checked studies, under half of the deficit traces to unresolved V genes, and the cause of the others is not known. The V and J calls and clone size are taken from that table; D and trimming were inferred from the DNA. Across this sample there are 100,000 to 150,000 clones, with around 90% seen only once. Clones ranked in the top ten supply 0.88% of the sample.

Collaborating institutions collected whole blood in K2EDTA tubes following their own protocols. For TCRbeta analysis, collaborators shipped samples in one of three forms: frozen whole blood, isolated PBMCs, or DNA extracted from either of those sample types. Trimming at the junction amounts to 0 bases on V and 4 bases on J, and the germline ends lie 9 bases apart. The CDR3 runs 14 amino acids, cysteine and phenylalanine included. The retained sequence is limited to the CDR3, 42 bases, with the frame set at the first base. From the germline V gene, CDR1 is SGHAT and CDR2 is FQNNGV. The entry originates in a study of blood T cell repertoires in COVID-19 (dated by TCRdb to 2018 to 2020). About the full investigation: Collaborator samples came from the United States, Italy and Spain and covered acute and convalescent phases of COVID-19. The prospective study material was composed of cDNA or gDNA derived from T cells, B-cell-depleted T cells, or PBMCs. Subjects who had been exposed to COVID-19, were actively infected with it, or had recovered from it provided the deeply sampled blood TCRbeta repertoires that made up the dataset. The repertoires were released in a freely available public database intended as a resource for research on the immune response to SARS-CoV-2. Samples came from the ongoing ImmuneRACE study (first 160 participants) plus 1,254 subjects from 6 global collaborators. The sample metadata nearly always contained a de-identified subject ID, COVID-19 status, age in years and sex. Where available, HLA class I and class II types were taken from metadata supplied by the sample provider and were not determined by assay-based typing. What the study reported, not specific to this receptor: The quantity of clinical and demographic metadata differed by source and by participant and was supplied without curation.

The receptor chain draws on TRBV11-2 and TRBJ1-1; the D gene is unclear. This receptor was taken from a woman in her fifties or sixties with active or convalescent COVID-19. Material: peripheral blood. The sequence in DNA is TGTGCCAGCAGCTTAGATAGAGGTCCCACTGAAGCTTTCTTT. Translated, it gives CASSLDRGPTEAFF.